This T cell receptor beta chain was documented in a study of Ad26.COV2.S vaccination and SARS-CoV-2 variants. Study-wide context: Ad26.COV2.S, an intramuscular injection, was given once or twice 56 days apart.

Treatment in this sample: some 20 received Ad26.COV2.S at low or high dose, single or two shots; about 5 received placebo; per-sample allocation not given. Sampling occurred on day 63 after the first vaccine or placebo injection. In Boston, an adult donor aged 18-55 years took part. CDR3 size: 11 residues. Per the germline V gene, CDR1 is MNHEY and CDR2 is SVGAGI. The V end was cut by 8 bases, the J end by 7 bases, with 9 bases between. General observations from the study: Using TCR breadth and depth analyses may have led to underestimated total T cell responses.

Assay used: immunoSEQ multiplex PCR; TCRdb lists only in-frame clones, some missing. In the table there are about 350,000 clones, approximately 86% of which are singletons. Remarks on this clone: Its specificity is not known.

The clonotype was recovered from a person aged 18 to 65 who received the Ad26.COV2.S COVID-19 vaccine or a placebo. The sequenced sample was peripheral blood, obtained in a trial of Ad26.COV2.S vaccine versus placebo. This chain links TRBV6-5 with TRBJ2-4, with D unclear. CDR3 loop: CASPSYNIQYF. DNA of the CDR3: TGTGCCAGCCCCAGCTATAACATTCAGTACTTC.